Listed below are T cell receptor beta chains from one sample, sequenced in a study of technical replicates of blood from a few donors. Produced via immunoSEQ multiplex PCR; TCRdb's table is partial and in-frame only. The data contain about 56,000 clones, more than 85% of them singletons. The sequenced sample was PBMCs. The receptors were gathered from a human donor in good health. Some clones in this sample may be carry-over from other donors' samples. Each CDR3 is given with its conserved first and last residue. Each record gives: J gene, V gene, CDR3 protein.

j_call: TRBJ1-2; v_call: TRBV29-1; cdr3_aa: CSAADDRFRSGYTF
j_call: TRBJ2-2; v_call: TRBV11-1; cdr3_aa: CASSLQFIAGGTGELFF
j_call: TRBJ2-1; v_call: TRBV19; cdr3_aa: CASSLGTVGEQFF
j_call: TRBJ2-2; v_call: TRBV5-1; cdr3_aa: CASSLEGPNTGELFF
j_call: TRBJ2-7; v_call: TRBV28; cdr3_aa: CASSLEFQGRLYEQYF
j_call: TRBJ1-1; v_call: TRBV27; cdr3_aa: CASSKGTGITEAFF
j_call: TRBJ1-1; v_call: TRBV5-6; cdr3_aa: CASSLGVGSAFF
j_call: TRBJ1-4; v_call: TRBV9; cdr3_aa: CASSPRDNNNEKLFF
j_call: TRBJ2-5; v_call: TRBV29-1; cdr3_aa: CSELQGAGTQYF
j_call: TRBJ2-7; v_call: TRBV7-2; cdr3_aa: CASSLAGTSTYEQYF
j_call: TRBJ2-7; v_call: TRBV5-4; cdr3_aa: CASSLVREGPNEQYF
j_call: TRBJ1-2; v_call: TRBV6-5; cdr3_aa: CASSSRNYGYTF
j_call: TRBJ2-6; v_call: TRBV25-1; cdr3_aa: CASSYRGLSGANVLTF
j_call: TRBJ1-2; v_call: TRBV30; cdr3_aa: CAWSARDRSRRGYTF
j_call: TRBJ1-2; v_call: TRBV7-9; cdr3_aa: CASSAPGQGTHYGYTF
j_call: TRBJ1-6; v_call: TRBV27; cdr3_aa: CASSSRGRNSPLHF
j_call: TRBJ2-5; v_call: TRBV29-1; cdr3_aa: CSVETGRAHGETQYF
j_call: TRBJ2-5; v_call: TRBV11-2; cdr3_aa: CASSPVWGGSEETQYF
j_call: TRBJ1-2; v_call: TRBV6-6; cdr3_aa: CASSYDGGGRNYGYTF
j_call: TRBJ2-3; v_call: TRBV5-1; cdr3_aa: CASWGQRTDTQYF
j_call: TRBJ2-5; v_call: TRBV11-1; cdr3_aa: CASSLAGGLETQYF
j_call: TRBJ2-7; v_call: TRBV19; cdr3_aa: CASRRDYSSYEQYF
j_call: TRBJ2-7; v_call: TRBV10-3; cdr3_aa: CAIKGLAGDYEQYF
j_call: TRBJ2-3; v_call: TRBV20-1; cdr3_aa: CRVAGTDTQYF
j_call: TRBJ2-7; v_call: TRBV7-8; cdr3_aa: CASSLVSGGAGEQYF
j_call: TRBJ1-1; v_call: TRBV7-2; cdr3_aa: CASSLTGGHTEAFF
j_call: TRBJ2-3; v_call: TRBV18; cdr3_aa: CASSLAGDSTDTQYF
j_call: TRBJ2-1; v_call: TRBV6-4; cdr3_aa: CASSDGDREITEQFF
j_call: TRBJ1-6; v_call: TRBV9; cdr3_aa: CASSGTPGPPLHF
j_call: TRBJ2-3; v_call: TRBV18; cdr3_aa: CASSSGTSRVDTQYF
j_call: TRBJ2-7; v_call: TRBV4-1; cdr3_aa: CASSSRESEQYF
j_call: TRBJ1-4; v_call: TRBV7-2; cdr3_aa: CASSLGDSARLNEKLFF
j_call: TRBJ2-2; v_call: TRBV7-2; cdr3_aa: CASSLLGGMNTGELFF
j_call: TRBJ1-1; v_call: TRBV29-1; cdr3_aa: CSVARGQGLYLGTEAFF
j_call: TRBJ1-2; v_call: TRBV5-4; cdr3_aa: CASRGKEGDYGYTF
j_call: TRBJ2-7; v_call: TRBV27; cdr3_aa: CASSPPWGSGSASYEQYF
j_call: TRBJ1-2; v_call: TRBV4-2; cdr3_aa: CASSQVGQAAYGYTF
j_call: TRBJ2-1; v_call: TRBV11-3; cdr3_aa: CASSPYRTSGSKLNEQFF
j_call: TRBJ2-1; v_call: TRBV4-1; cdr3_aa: CASSRHVLAGDYNEQFF
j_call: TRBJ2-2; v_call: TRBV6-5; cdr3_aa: CASSLYPGELFF
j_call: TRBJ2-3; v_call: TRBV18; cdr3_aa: CASSFIGASGGPTDTQYF
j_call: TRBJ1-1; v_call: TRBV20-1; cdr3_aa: CSALVNTEAFF
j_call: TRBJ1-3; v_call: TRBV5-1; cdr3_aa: CASSTLTGSGNTIYF
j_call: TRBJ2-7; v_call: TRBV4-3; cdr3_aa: CASSQARGTYEQYF
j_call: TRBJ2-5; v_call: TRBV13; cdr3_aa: CASSLGGSLETQYF
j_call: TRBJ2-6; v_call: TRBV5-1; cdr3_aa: CASSLGGSGANVLTF
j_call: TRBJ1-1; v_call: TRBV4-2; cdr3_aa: CASSLISQGTEAFF
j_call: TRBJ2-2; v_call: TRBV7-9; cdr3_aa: CASSFGLITNTGELFF